This paragraph reports one T cell receptor beta chain. Its antigen is currently unknown. The sample originates from a study of cytomegalovirus exposure and HLA in healthy donors. Study-level results: It has been reported that TCR beta sequences accurately predicted the HLA-A and HLA-B alleles of most subjects. V- and J-gene trimming in TCR beta was tied to a missense DCLRE1C variant by an analysis performed later.

Trimming left V 1 base short and J 0 bases short, with 13 bases between. Germline V lookup: CDR1 SGHRS, CDR2 YFSETQ. The CDR3 has 16 residues. In the PCR, 60 Vbeta and 13 Jbeta primers were used. Clones were sequenced by immunoSEQ multiplex PCR, and TCRdb holds only the in-frame ones, with some missing. The sample records about 210,000 clones, about 88% being singletons. Donors were ostensibly healthy at sampling, although undocumented immune exposures were probable. The chain is built from TRBV5-1 and TRBJ1-1, with D hard to call. The receptor's source is a girl aged 2 to 10 in good health and CMV-seronegative. Sequenced: PBMCs. Written as DNA, the CDR3 is TGCGCCAGCAGCTTGAATCGGGTCGGAGTGAACACTGAAGCTTTCTTT. It codes for CASSLNRVGVNTEAFF.